These T cell receptor beta chains were read from a single sample in a study of control samples from healthy donors and cancer patients. Using immunoSEQ multiplex PCR, the repertoire was profiled, and TCRdb retains in-frame clones only, with some absent. This sample has around 130,000 clones, with around 90% found just once. The sequenced sample was blood. The receptors derive from a man younger than 35 in good health. CDR3s include the opening cysteine and the closing phenylalanine or tryptophan. D genes are given only for firm matches. Clone size, where shown, is once, few, many, or a class for clones that have expanded.

clone size: -
D gene: -
J gene: TRBJ1-2
V gene: TRBV14
CDR3 DNA: TGTGCCAGCAGCCCGGGACGCGGGGTCTGGAGTTACACCTTC
CDR3 protein: CASSPGRGVWSYTF

clone size: -
D gene: -
J gene: TRBJ2-4
V gene: TRBV6-5
CDR3 DNA: TGTGCCAGCAGAGATTTGGGGGAAGCCAAAAACATTCAGTACTTC
CDR3 protein: CASRDLGEAKNIQYF

clone size: -
D gene: -
J gene: TRBJ2-5
V gene: TRBV4-1
CDR3 DNA: TGCGCCAGCAGCCAAGATACAGCCCAAGAGACCCAGTACTTC
CDR3 protein: CASSQDTAQETQYF

clone size: -
D gene: TRBD1
J gene: TRBJ1-5
V gene: TRBV19
CDR3 DNA: TGTGCCAGTAAGGATTTAGCGGGGACAGGGTACAATCAGCCCCAGCATTTT
CDR3 protein: CASKDLAGTGYNQPQHF

clone size: -
D gene: -
J gene: TRBJ1-1
V gene: TRBV7-8
CDR3 DNA: TGTGCCAGCAGCTTAGTGGCGGGGGAGAAGGGGAACACTGAAGCTTTCTTT
CDR3 protein: CASSLVAGEKGNTEAFF

clone size: -
D gene: -
J gene: TRBJ1-1
V gene: TRBV4-3
CDR3 DNA: TGCGCCAGCAGCCAAACTAGGGTGAGGCCTGAAGCTTTCTTT
CDR3 protein: CASSQTRVRPEAFF

clone size: once
D gene: -
J gene: TRBJ1-5
V gene: TRBV4-1
CDR3 DNA: TGCGCCAGCAGTTGGGGGCAGGGCAATCAGCCCCAGCATTTT
CDR3 protein: CASSWGQGNQPQHF

clone size: -
D gene: -
J gene: TRBJ2-5
V gene: TRBV29-1
CDR3 DNA: TGCAGCGTTCCACAGGTAGAGACCCAGTACTTC
CDR3 protein: CSVPQVETQYF

clone size: -
D gene: TRBD1
J gene: TRBJ1-4
V gene: TRBV3-1/TRBV3-2
CDR3 DNA: TGTGCCAGCAGCCAAGCCGCAGGGGGCGAAAAACTGTTTTTT
CDR3 protein: CASSQAAGGEKLFF

clone size: -
D gene: -
J gene: TRBJ1-5
V gene: TRBV7-6
CDR3 DNA: TGTGCCAGCAGCTTAGCGTCTGGGGCTGGGGTTCAGCCCCAGCATTTT
CDR3 protein: CASSLASGAGVQPQHF

clone size: -
D gene: TRBD2
J gene: TRBJ2-1
V gene: TRBV4-3
CDR3 DNA: TGCGCCAGCAGCGGGACTAGCGGGAGGGCCAATGAGCAGTTCTTC
CDR3 protein: CASSGTSGRANEQFF

clone size: -
D gene: -
J gene: TRBJ2-1
V gene: TRBV4-1
CDR3 DNA: TGCGCCAGCAGTCACGACAGGTACAATGAGCAGTTCTTC
CDR3 protein: CASSHDRYNEQFF

clone size: -
D gene: -
J gene: TRBJ2-5
V gene: TRBV11-3
CDR3 DNA: TGTGCCAGCAGCTTTCGCCGGGGGGAGACCCAGTACTTC
CDR3 protein: CASSFRRGETQYF

clone size: -
D gene: TRBD1
J gene: TRBJ1-1
V gene: TRBV7-9
CDR3 DNA: TGTGCCAGCAGTTCAACAGGGGTGAACACTGAAGCTTTCTTT
CDR3 protein: CASSSTGVNTEAFF

clone size: once
D gene: TRBD1
J gene: TRBJ1-5
V gene: TRBV19
CDR3 DNA: TGTGCCAGTAGTACTGACAGGGGCCAACAGCCCCAGCATTTT
CDR3 protein: CASSTDRGQQPQHF

clone size: once
D gene: -
J gene: TRBJ1-2
V gene: TRBV7-9
CDR3 DNA: TGTGCCAGCAGCACACCTGGGGGCCACTATGGCTACACCTTC
CDR3 protein: CASSTPGGHYGYTF

clone size: -
D gene: -
J gene: TRBJ1-3
V gene: TRBV5-6
CDR3 DNA: TGTGCCAGCAGCAGCAGTGTCTCTGGAAACACCATATATTTT
CDR3 protein: CASSSSVSGNTIYF

clone size: -
D gene: TRBD1
J gene: TRBJ2-5
V gene: TRBV6-2/TRBV6-3
CDR3 DNA: TGTGCCAGCAGTCCCTGGAAGTGGGACAGCCCAGAGGAGACCCAGTACTTC
CDR3 protein: CASSPWKWDSPEETQYF

clone size: -
D gene: -
J gene: TRBJ2-7
V gene: TRBV7-6
CDR3 DNA: TGTGCCAGCAGCTTAGTCGGGAAATCCTACGAGCAGTACTTC
CDR3 protein: CASSLVGKSYEQYF

clone size: -
D gene: -
J gene: TRBJ2-1
V gene: TRBV28
CDR3 DNA: TGTGCCAGCAGTCTTTCCGGGAGCTCCTACAATGAGCAGTTCTTC
CDR3 protein: CASSLSGSSYNEQFF

clone size: -
D gene: -
J gene: TRBJ2-2
V gene: TRBV29-1
CDR3 DNA: TGCAGCGTTGAAGCCGGGGAGCTGTTTTTT
CDR3 protein: CSVEAGELFF

clone size: once
D gene: -
J gene: TRBJ2-7
V gene: TRBV10-1
CDR3 DNA: TGCGCCAGCAGTGTGGGCAGGGGTAGCTACGAGCAGTACTTC
CDR3 protein: CASSVGRGSYEQYF

clone size: -
D gene: TRBD1
J gene: TRBJ2-5
V gene: TRBV11-3
CDR3 DNA: TGTGCCAGCAGCTTCGACAGGGCGGAGACCCAGTACTTC
CDR3 protein: CASSFDRAETQYF

clone size: -
D gene: TRBD2
J gene: TRBJ2-3
V gene: TRBV29-1
CDR3 DNA: TGCAGCGTGGCGAGACTAGCGGGAGTCGATACGCAGTATTTT
CDR3 protein: CSVARLAGVDTQYF

clone size: -
D gene: -
J gene: TRBJ2-6
V gene: TRBV28
CDR3 DNA: TGTGCCAGCAGTTTCGACGGCTCTGGGGCCAACGTCCTGACTTTC
CDR3 protein: CASSFDGSGANVLTF

clone size: -
D gene: -
J gene: TRBJ1-3
V gene: TRBV5-1
CDR3 DNA: TGCGCCAGCAGCTTGGAAGGATTTCACAGGGACTCTGGAAACACCATATATTTT
CDR3 protein: CASSLEGFHRDSGNTIYF

clone size: -
D gene: -
J gene: TRBJ2-7
V gene: TRBV3-1/TRBV3-2
CDR3 DNA: TGTGCCAGCAGCCCAGACGGACCCTACTACGAGCAGTACTTC
CDR3 protein: CASSPDGPYYEQYF

clone size: -
D gene: TRBD1
J gene: TRBJ1-3
V gene: TRBV3-1/TRBV3-2
CDR3 DNA: TGTGCCAGCAACGGCAGGGGGCGTGGAAACACCATATATTTT
CDR3 protein: CASNGRGRGNTIYF

clone size: few
D gene: -
J gene: TRBJ2-1
V gene: TRBV5-1
CDR3 DNA: TGCGCCAGCAGCCCTGTTGGGGTTCAGGGAAACGGTGAGCAGTTCTTC
CDR3 protein: CASSPVGVQGNGEQFF

clone size: -
D gene: TRBD1
J gene: TRBJ2-5
V gene: TRBV7-9
CDR3 DNA: TGTGCCAGCTCGTTCCGGGACAGGGGGCAAGAGACCCAGTACTTC
CDR3 protein: CASSFRDRGQETQYF

clone size: -
D gene: -
J gene: TRBJ1-1
V gene: TRBV4-1
CDR3 DNA: TGCGCCAGCAGCCATATAGGGGGGAGGAACACTGAAGCTTTCTTT
CDR3 protein: CASSHIGGRNTEAFF

clone size: -
D gene: -
J gene: TRBJ1-1
V gene: TRBV28
CDR3 DNA: TGTGCCAGCACCCAATCAGGGCTACTTGTGTACACTGAAGCTTTCTTT
CDR3 protein: CASTQSGLLVYTEAFF

clone size: few
D gene: -
J gene: TRBJ1-2
V gene: TRBV29-1
CDR3 DNA: TGCAGCGTTCGATCCGACAGGAGGTCGAACTATGGCTACACCTTC
CDR3 protein: CSVRSDRRSNYGYTF

clone size: -
D gene: -
J gene: TRBJ2-1
V gene: TRBV28
CDR3 DNA: TGTGCCAGCGACGGTGTGCCGAGCGGGTCTAATGAGCAGTTCTTC
CDR3 protein: CASDGVPSGSNEQFF

clone size: once
D gene: -
J gene: TRBJ1-2
V gene: TRBV5-6
CDR3 DNA: TGTGCCAGCAGCTTGTTTCCGGATGGCTACACCTTC
CDR3 protein: CASSLFPDGYTF

clone size: -
D gene: -
J gene: TRBJ2-4
V gene: TRBV1
CDR3 DNA: TGCACCAGCAGCTTCGGACGGGACGGGAAGAACATTCAGTACTTC
CDR3 protein: CTSSFGRDGKNIQYF

clone size: -
D gene: TRBD2
J gene: TRBJ2-3
V gene: TRBV29-1
CDR3 DNA: TGCAGCGTGGGGGGAACTAGCGGGTTTAGCACAGATACGCAGTATTTT
CDR3 protein: CSVGGTSGFSTDTQYF

clone size: once
D gene: TRBD1
J gene: TRBJ1-5
V gene: TRBV15
CDR3 DNA: TGTGCCACCAGCAGAGCCGGGACAGGGGGCAATCAGCCCCAGCATTTT
CDR3 protein: CATSRAGTGGNQPQHF

clone size: -
D gene: TRBD2
J gene: TRBJ2-4
V gene: TRBV10-3
CDR3 DNA: TGTGCCATCAGTGCGCAACTAGCGGGGGGTAGCGACATTCAGTACTTC
CDR3 protein: CAISAQLAGGSDIQYF

clone size: -
D gene: -
J gene: TRBJ1-6
V gene: TRBV5-5
CDR3 DNA: TGTGCCAGCAGCCCGATGGGGCCAAATTCACCCCTCCACTTT
CDR3 protein: CASSPMGPNSPLHF

clone size: -
D gene: TRBD1
J gene: TRBJ2-5
V gene: TRBV4-1
CDR3 DNA: TGCGCCAGCAGCCCCGACAGGGTTGAGACCCAGTACTTC
CDR3 protein: CASSPDRVETQYF

clone size: -
D gene: -
J gene: TRBJ2-5
V gene: TRBV5-1
CDR3 DNA: TGCGCCAGCAGCTTGAGAGGGACCCAGTACTTC
CDR3 protein: CASSLRGTQYF

clone size: -
D gene: -
J gene: TRBJ2-7
V gene: TRBV9
CDR3 DNA: TGTGCCAGCAGCCCGGGGGGCAGGGGGCTAGGGGAGCAGTACTTC
CDR3 protein: CASSPGGRGLGEQYF